Below are 29 T cell receptor beta chains sequenced from a single sample in a study of early T cells in non-severe SARS-CoV-2 infection. Each CDR3 protein gets one entry after TCRdb re-called the 5' RACE reads with MiXCR. Among some 30,000 distinct CDR3 sequences listed, around 5% were seen once. The sample was whole blood. All receptors derive from an adult who was a healthcare worker with PCR-confirmed SARS-CoV-2 infection or an uninfected control (not recorded which).

This clonotype was recorded many times. The chain uses TRBV20-1 and TRBJ1-6; D unclear. The CDR3 is 15 residues long. With 0 bases removed from V and 7 bases from J, the gap between germline ends came to 13 bases. Germline CDR1 is DFQATT and CDR2 is SNEGSKA (reference sequence). Written as DNA, the CDR3 is TGCAGTGCTAGAGATGTTCGGCGACCAAATTCACCCCTCCACTTT. As protein: CSARDVRRPNSPLHF.

This clonotype was detected only a few times. The CDR3 here is CAISESNRDKNIQYF. In nucleotides, the CDR3 is TGTGCCATCAGTGAGTCGAACAGGGACAAAAACATTCAGTACTTC. J is TRBJ2-4 and V is TRBV10-3, with D tentatively TRBD1 (6 bases). From germline, CDR1 is ENHRY and CDR2 SYGVKD. Between the trimmed V and J ends, which lost 0 bases and 3 bases, there was a span of 9 bases. The CDR3 extends over 15 amino acids.

This clonotype appeared many times. Sequence at one end of the junction differs from germline and may be a read error. The chain is built from TRBV4-2 and TRBJ1-1; no firm D call. The CDR3 runs to 15 residues. Germline CDR1 LGHNA, CDR2 YNFKEQ. The CDR3 protein is CASNQDFGKAFDAFF. CDR3 bases: TGTGCCAGCAACCAAGATTTTGGCAAGGCCTTTGACGCTTTCTTT.

This clonotype was detected many times. The chain is built from TRBV29-1 and TRBJ2-5, with D perhaps matching TRBD1 (5 bases). The CDR3 has 13 amino acids. Germline V CDR1 and CDR2: SQVTM, ANQGSEA. V lost 1 base, J lost 2 bases, and 8 bases lay in between. The CDR3 sequence: CSVEAQEQETQYF. CDR3 nucleotide sequence: TGCAGCGTTGAAGCACAGGAACAAGAGACCCAGTACTTC.

This clonotype was found many times. The chain recombines TRBV20-1 with TRBJ2-1; 12 bases agree with TRBD2. The germline gives CDR1 DFQATT, CDR2 SNEGSKA (reference sequence). This CDR3 spans 14 amino acids. The V segment lost 5 bases and the J segment 8 bases; nucleotides outside the gene matches: 7. The CDR3 loop is CSAGTSGRFDEQFF. The CDR3 coding sequence is TGCAGTGCTGGAACTAGCGGGAGGTTCGATGAGCAGTTCTTC.

This clonotype is deemed medium-sized. The genes are TRBV27 and TRBJ1-1, with TRBD1 as a possible D gene (6 bases). V lost 4 bases to trimming and J lost 5 bases, with 11 bases between them. The CDR3 length is 13 residues. The V gene's germline CDR1 is MNHEY and CDR2 SMNVEV (reference sequence). The CDR3 sequence is CASSWGPETEAFF. The CDR3 coding sequence is TGTGCCAGCAGTTGGGGGCCGGAGACTGAAGCTTTCTTT.

As for this clonotype: Given a much more abundant clone one base away, this may be a read error. Without the conserved terminal phenylalanine or tryptophan, this CDR3 likely stems from a read error. V and J are TRBV5-1 and TRBJ1-2, with D possibly being TRBD1 (5 bases). The CDR3 has 13 residues. CDR1 SGHRS and CDR2 YFSETQ come from the germline V gene. V was cut by 2 bases and J by 2 bases, with 7 bases left in between. CDR3 sequence reads: CASSFDSNYGYTI. CDR3 bases: TGCGCCAGCAGCTTTGACAGCAACTATGGCTACACCATC.

This clonotype was picked up many times. The chain couples TRBV18 to TRBJ1-2; TRBD1 agrees at 9 bases. The CDR3 sequence is 15 residues long. Germline V gene data show CDR1 as KGHSH and CDR2 as LQKENI. V gave up 3 bases and J gave up 7 bases; unmatched junction bases: 9. The CDR3, as DNA: TGTGCCAGCTCACCCGACGGACAGGGGACTGGTGGCTACACCTTC. It encodes CASSPDGQGTGGYTF. Filled out from reference TRBV18 and TRBJ1-2, the complete variable domain reads NAGVMQNPRHLVRRRGQEARLRCSPMKGHSHVYWYRQLPEEGLKFMVYLQKENIIDESGMPKERFSAEFPKEGPSILRIQQVVRGDSAAYFCASSPDGQGTGGYTFGSGTRLTVV.

This clonotype was counted ten times or more. The chain recombines TRBV7-6 with TRBJ2-1, with TRBD2 matching over 10 bases. The CDR3 runs 15 residues. CDR1 is SGHVS, CDR2 FNYEAQ, per germline. J was trimmed by 8 bases and V by 3 bases; bases with no gene match: 7. The CDR3 DNA is TGTGCCAGCAGCTTCGGACTAGCGGAACTCGATGAGCAGTTCTTC. Its protein is CASSFGLAELDEQFF.

This clonotype was counted only a few times. The V call is TRBV4-1, the J call TRBJ2-3; the D call may be TRBD1 or TRBD2 (5 bases each). Trimming pared 2 bases from V and 4 bases from J, leaving 16 bases between. The CDR3 is 16 residues long. Germline V lookup: CDR1 MGHRA, CDR2 YSYEKL. The CDR3 loop is CASSQNIRGDADTQYF. The CDR3 DNA is TGCGCCAGCAGCCAAAACATCAGAGGGGATGCAGATACGCAGTATTTT.

In its sample, this clonotype was seen many times. DNA for the CDR3: TGCAGTGCTAGAGACAGCCCTGAAGCTTTCTTT. It codes for CSARDSPEAFF. The V call is TRBV20-1, the J call TRBJ1-1; unclear D gene. Germline V gives CDR1 DFQATT, CDR2 SNEGSKA (reference sequence). V was pared by 0 bases and J by 6 bases, with 5 bases between. This CDR3 region has 11 residues.

This clonotype has at least ten counts. The chain employs TRBV24-1 and TRBJ1-2; TRBD1 agrees at 9 bases. CDR1 and CDR2 from the germline V gene are KGHDR and SFDVKD. Germline trimming cut 3 bases from V and 4 bases from J; bases unmatched to any gene: 8. The CDR3 loop spans 16 amino acids. The CDR3, as DNA: TGTGCCACCAGTGATACAGGACAGGGGTCGGGCTATGGCTACACCTTC. Amino acid sequence: CATSDTGQGSGYGYTF.

This clonotype has only one observation. The chain joins TRBV20-1 to TRBJ1-1; no clear D. The germline V and J ends were trimmed by 2 bases and 1 base, with 8 bases remaining between them. The CDR3 runs to 13 residues. In germline, CDR1 is DFQATT, CDR2 SNEGSKA (reference sequence). The CDR3 loop reads CSARKDSNTEAFF. For the CDR3, the DNA is TGCAGTGCTAGAAAGGACTCGAACACTGAAGCTTTCTTT.

In its sample, this clonotype was seen many times. CDR3 amino acids: CASSAGQPLSGANVLTF. The CDR3 bases are TGCGCCAGCAGTGCTGGACAGCCTTTAAGCGGGGCCAACGTCCTGACTTTC. This chain joins TRBV10-1 and TRBJ2-6, with D maybe TRBD1 (6 bases). CDR1 is WNHNN and CDR2 is SYGVQD in the germline V gene (reference sequence). The CDR3 extends over 17 amino acids. The V gene lost 4 bases and the J gene lost 4 bases, with 17 bases spanning the gap.

This chain links TRBV25-1 with TRBJ2-6, with D possibly being TRBD1 (5 bases). Trimming shortened V by 6 bases and J by 0 bases, and 12 bases separated the two germline ends. The CDR3 is 16 residues long. The germline V gene has CDR1 MGHDK and CDR2 SYGVNS. The CDR3 spells CASRQTDSSGANVLTF. The CDR3 region has the DNA TGTGCCAGCAGGCAGACAGACAGCTCTGGGGCCAACGTCCTGACTTTC.

The table lists this clonotype with many counts. V gene TRBV11-2 combines with J gene TRBJ2-3; 11 bases agree with TRBD2. CDR3 length: 18 residues. With 5 bases clipped from V and 6 bases from J, the junction kept 16 bases outside the gene matches. Germline loops: CDR1 SGHAT, CDR2 FQNNGV. CDR3 in DNA: TGTGCCAGCAGCCCACCGTGGACTAGCGGGCCTAAACGGGATACGCAGTATTTT. It specifies CASSPPWTSGPKRDTQYF. The whole variable domain, remainder taken from reference TRBV11-2 and TRBJ2-3, is EAGVAQSPRYKIIEKRQSVAFWCNPISGHATLYWYQQILGQGPKLLIQFQNNGVVDDSQLPKDRFSAERLKGVDSTLKIQPAKLEDSAVYLCASSPPWTSGPKRDTQYFGPGTRLTVL.

With regard to this clonotype: A much more abundant neighbour one base away suggests this may be a read error. The V and J genes are TRBV20-1 and TRBJ1-1, with no clear D. This CDR3 has 13 residues. Germline V lookup: CDR1 DFQATT, CDR2 SNEGSKA (reference sequence). Between the trimmed V and J ends, which lost 4 bases and 11 bases, there was a span of 20 bases. The CDR3 nucleotides are TGCAGTGCTACCAGGACGATAACTCCTGGTGCTTTCTTT. Residues: CSATRTITPGAFF.

This clonotype was seen repeatedly, ten times or more. The DNA for the CDR3 is TGTGCCAGCAGCTTAGCGCGAGGAGACAGGCACTCTGGGGCCAACGTCCTGACTTTC. Translated, it gives CASSLARGDRHSGANVLTF. This rearrangement joins TRBV7-8 to TRBJ2-6; TRBD1 is a possible D gene (6 bases). The CDR3 contains 19 residues. Germline CDR1 SGHVS, CDR2 FQNEAQ. Trimming stripped 0 bases from V and 0 bases from J, with 15 bases between. The full variable domain, in which reference TRBV7-8 and TRBJ2-6 provide the parts outside the CDR3, is GAGVSQSPRYKVAKRGQDVALRCDPISGHVSLFWYQQALGQGPEFLTYFQNEAQLDKSGLPSDRFFAERPEGSVSTLKIQRTQQEDSAVYLCASSLARGDRHSGANVLTFGAGSRLTVL.

This clonotype was seen at least ten times. The chain combines TRBV19 with TRBJ1-5, with D tentatively TRBD1 (5 bases). This CDR3 has 13 residues. The germline V gene encodes CDR1 LNHDA and CDR2 SQIVND (reference sequence). The V end was cut by 4 bases, the J end by 5 bases, with 9 bases between. CDR3 residues: CASSKGVDQPQHF. The CDR3 DNA follows: TGTGCCAGTAGTAAAGGGGTGGATCAGCCCCAGCATTTT.

This clonotype appeared many times. The chain uses TRBV7-2 and TRBJ1-4; 10 bases fit TRBD1. V shed 2 bases, J shed 0 bases, and the junction held 3 bases outside the gene matches. In germline, CDR1 is SGHTA, CDR2 FQGNSA. The CDR3 is 17 residues long. The CDR3 sequence: CASSLTTGGATNEKLFF. The CDR3 DNA is TGTGCCAGCAGCTTAACGACAGGGGGCGCAACTAATGAAAAACTGTTTTTT. Filled out from reference TRBV7-2 and TRBJ1-4, the complete variable domain reads GAGVSQSPSNKVTEKGKDVELRCDPISGHTALYWYRQSLGQGLEFLIYFQGNSAPDKSGLPSDRFSAERTGGSVSTLTIQRTQQEDSAVYLCASSLTTGGATNEKLFFGSGTQLSVL.

This clonotype was seen only a few times. This chain joins TRBV20-1 and TRBJ2-7, with 8 bases matching TRBD1. The germline V gene encodes CDR1 DFQATT and CDR2 SNEGSKA (reference sequence). Trimming at V came to 5 bases and at J to 9 bases, leaving 6 bases not matched to a gene. The CDR3 has 11 amino acids. CDR3 bases: TGCAGTGCTGACGCAGGGGGCGGGCAGTACTTC. Translation gives CSADAGGGQYF.

This clonotype was observed many times. The V call is TRBV6-2 or TRBV6-3, the J call TRBJ1-5; D remains ambiguous. Trimming pared 7 bases from V and 2 bases from J, leaving 9 bases between. The germline CDR1 and CDR2 sequences are MNHEY and SVGEGT. The CDR3 runs to 13 residues. CDR3 bases: TGTGCCAGCACTCAACACCGCAATCAGCCCCAGCATTTT. Residues: CASTQHRNQPQHF.

This clonotype was seen more than once but under ten times. The gene calls are TRBV3-1 and TRBJ2-3; possibly TRBD2 for D (6 bases). Trimming took 7 bases from V and 3 from J, leaving 20 bases between them. Germline values: CDR1 LGHDT, CDR2 YNNKEL (reference sequence). The CDR3 totals 16 residues. CDR3 residues: CASIPSTSSGTDTQYF. DNA for the CDR3: TGTGCCAGCATCCCCTCCACTAGCTCCGGGACAGATACGCAGTATTTT.

About this clonotype itself: A read error is possible here, since a much larger clone lies one base away. The gene calls are TRBV6-5 and TRBJ1-1; D gene ambiguous. Germline values: CDR1 MNHEY, CDR2 SVGAGI. The CDR3 loop spans 12 amino acids. Deletions cut 10 bases from V and 0 bases from J, with 9 bases between. CDR3 sequence (DNA): TGTGCCAACAGAACAGTGAACACTGAAGCTTTCTTT. As protein: CANRTVNTEAFF.

About this clonotype: A much larger clone differs by one base, so this may be a read error. The chain links TRBV5-1 to TRBJ2-3; the D is unclear. Germline V gene sequence: CDR1 SGHRS, CDR2 YFSETQ. There are 16 residues in the CDR3. CDR3 DNA: TGCGCCAGCAGCTTCGAGCCCGTTCCCAGCACATATACGCAGTATTTT. It yields the protein CASSFEPVPSTYTQYF.

The chain recombines TRBV11-2 with TRBJ2-1, with 8 bases identical to TRBD2. The CDR3 consists of 15 residues. Unmatched junction bases numbered 8, after V lost 4 bases and J lost 6 bases. Germline V CDR1 and CDR2: SGHAT, FQNNGV. For the CDR3, the DNA is TGTGCCAGCAGCTACCGACTAGCGAAAGGCAATGAGCAGTTCTTC. It translates to CASSYRLAKGNEQFF.

This clonotype came up many times. This rearrangement joins TRBV30 to TRBJ1-1; no reliable D call. This CDR3 has 14 amino acids. V was trimmed by 3 bases and J by 0 bases, leaving 11 bases between them. Looked up from germline, CDR1 is GTSNPN and CDR2 is SVGIG (reference sequence). This CDR3 reads CAWSATTVNTEAFF. The CDR3 coding sequence is TGTGCCTGGAGCGCTACTACGGTGAACACTGAAGCTTTCTTT.

This clonotype was seen many times. V gene TRBV19 combines with J gene TRBJ2-1, with D possibly being TRBD1 (6 bases). CDR1 and CDR2 (germline): LNHDA, SQIVND (reference sequence). V shed 5 bases and J shed 6 bases, with 11 bases lying between them. This CDR3 is 13 amino acids long. In nucleotides, the CDR3 is TGTGCCAGTAGTCTAGCCAGGGGCAATGAGCAGTTCTTC. Translated, it gives CASSLARGNEQFF.

A few counts support this clonotype. The chain couples TRBV20-1 to TRBJ1-2; TRBD1 agrees at 8 bases. Germline CDR1 and CDR2: DFQATT and SNEGSKA (reference sequence). This CDR3 is 15 amino acids long. V trimming: 1 base; J trimming: 14 bases; junction bases outside the gene matches: 18. CDR3 region: CSARVPPPGQDGCTF. CDR3 in DNA: TGCAGTGCTAGAGTTCCACCCCCGGGACAGGATGGATGTACCTTC.